Detailed here is one TCR beta chain. The data stem from a study of blood T cell repertoires in COVID-19. Background on the study: PBMCs, B-cell-depleted T cells, or T cells were the source of the cDNA or gDNA that made up the material.

This CDR3 comprises 16 residues. The V gene end was trimmed by 3 bases and the J gene end by 5 bases; junction bases not matched to a gene: 8. In germline, CDR1 is KGHSH, CDR2 LQKENI. Original data processing: Quantification of nucleated cells was approximated via reference gene primer amplification. The data were produced by immunoSEQ multiplex PCR, yet TCRdb's version contains in-frame clones alone and is incomplete. V and J calls and clone size are given by that table; D and trimming were obtained from the DNA. This table holds tens of thousands of clones, around 88% found once. J is TRBJ2-1 and V is TRBV18; 9 positions agree with TRBD1. Sequenced sample: peripheral blood. This TCR came from a man in his 70s with active or convalescent COVID-19. The CDR3 DNA reads TGTGCCAGCTCACCTCCGGGACAGGGAGGGAACAATGAGCAGTTCTTC. It codes for CASSPPGQGGNNEQFF.